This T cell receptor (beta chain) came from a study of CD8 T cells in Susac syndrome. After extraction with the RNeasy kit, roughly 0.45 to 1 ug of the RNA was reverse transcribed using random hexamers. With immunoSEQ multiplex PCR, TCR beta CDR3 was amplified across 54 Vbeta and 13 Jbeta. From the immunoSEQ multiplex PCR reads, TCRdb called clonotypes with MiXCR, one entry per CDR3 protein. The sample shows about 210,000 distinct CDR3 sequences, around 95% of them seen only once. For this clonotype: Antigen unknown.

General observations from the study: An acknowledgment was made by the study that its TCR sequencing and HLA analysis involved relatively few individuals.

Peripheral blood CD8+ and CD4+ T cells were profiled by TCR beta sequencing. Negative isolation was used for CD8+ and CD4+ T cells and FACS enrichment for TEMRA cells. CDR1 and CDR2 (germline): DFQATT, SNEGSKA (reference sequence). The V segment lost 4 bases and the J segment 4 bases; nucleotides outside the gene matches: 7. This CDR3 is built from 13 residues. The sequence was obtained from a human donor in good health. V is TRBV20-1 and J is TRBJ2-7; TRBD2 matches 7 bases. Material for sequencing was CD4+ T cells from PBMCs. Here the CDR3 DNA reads TGCAGTGCTATCGGCGGGAGTGATTACGAGCAGTACGTC. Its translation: CSAIGGSDYEQYV.